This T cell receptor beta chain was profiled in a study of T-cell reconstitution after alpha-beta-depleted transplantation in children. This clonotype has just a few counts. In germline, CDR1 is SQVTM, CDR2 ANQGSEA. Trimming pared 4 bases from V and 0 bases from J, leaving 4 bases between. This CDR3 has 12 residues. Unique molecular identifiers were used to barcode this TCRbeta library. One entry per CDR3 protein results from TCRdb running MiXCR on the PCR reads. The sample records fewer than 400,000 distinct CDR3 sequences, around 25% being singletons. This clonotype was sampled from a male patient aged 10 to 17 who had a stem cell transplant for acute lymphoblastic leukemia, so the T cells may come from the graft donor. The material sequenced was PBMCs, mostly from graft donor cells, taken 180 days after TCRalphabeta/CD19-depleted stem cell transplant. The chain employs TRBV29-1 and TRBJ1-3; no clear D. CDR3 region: CSVVISGNTIYF. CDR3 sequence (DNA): TGCAGCGTTGTTATCTCTGGAAACACCATATATTTT.